A single T cell receptor (beta chain) is shown here with its context. As yet, its antigen is unknown. The data are from a study of memory CD4+ T cells and cytomegalovirus serostatus. Overall study findings and caveats: Of about 150 reported CMV TCRbeta sequences, just over 65 were found in memory CD4+ repertoires. Suggested: most of the CMV-linked TCR signature lies in CD4+ memory cells. CMV serostatus prediction reached median AUC 0.95, or 0.91 with US-trained model.

This table comes from immunoSEQ multiplex PCR, and its TCRdb copy is limited to in-frame clones, with some not included. The sample shows around 53,000 clones, about 86% of them seen only once. Single viable CD3+CD4+CD8-CD45RO+ cells were sorted as the memory CD4+ T cells. CD4+ T cells were isolated by positive magnetic selection. The CDR3 totals 13 residues. The V gene lost 4 bases and the J gene lost 1 base, with 7 bases spanning the gap. Germline CDR1 is SNHLY and CDR2 is FYNNEI. The sequence came from an adult in good health and CMV-seropositive. The chain couples TRBV2 to TRBJ1-1; D uncertain. Sequencing was carried out using memory CD4+ T cells from blood. The CDR3 spells CASSVVSNTEAFF. The CDR3 DNA reads TGTGCCAGCAGTGTCGTATCGAACACTGAAGCTTTCTTT.